A selection of T cell receptor beta chains follows, all from one sample in a study of blood T cell repertoires in COVID-19. The repertoire was sequenced with immunoSEQ multiplex PCR; TCRdb's copy has only in-frame clones and lacks some. This sample yields about 480,000 clones, of which roughly 91% are seen a single time; under 8.5% belongs to the top ten. Sequencing was carried out using peripheral blood. The receptors stem from a woman in her forties or fifties with COVID-19, enrolled during active disease. The CDR3 runs from the conserved cysteine through the conserved F or W. A D gene is named only where the DNA matches it firmly. Size is omitted from some rows. Given values are once, few, many or a class for expanded clones.

size,V,D,J,CDR3,DNA
NA,TRBV7-2,TRBD2,TRBJ2-7,CASSFGTRSDEQYF,TGTGCCAGCAGCTTCGGGACTAGAAGTGACGAGCAGTACTTC
NA,TRBV9,TRBD2,TRBJ2-2,CASSASGGGTGELFF,TGTGCCAGCAGCGCCTCGGGGGGGGGCACCGGGGAGCTGTTTTTT
NA,TRBV10-2,NA,TRBJ1-1,CASSFTTPNTEAFF,TGCGCCAGCAGTTTCACGACACCGAACACTGAAGCTTTCTTT
NA,TRBV5-6,NA,TRBJ1-5,CASSLAGPGGYSNQPQHF,TGTGCCAGCAGCTTGGCAGGCCCCGGAGGCTATAGCAATCAGCCCCAGCATTTT
NA,TRBV5-1,NA,TRBJ1-2,CASSLAPGQGYTF,TGCGCCAGCAGCTTGGCACCTGGGCAAGGCTACACCTTC
NA,TRBV27,NA,TRBJ1-1,CASSWAPFLGPTGRAMNTEAFF,TGTGCCAGCAGTTGGGCCCCATTTCTGGGGCCTACAGGGAGGGCCATGAACACTGAAGCTTTCTTT
NA,TRBV25-1,NA,TRBJ1-3,CASSEALADTIYF,TGTGCCAGCAGTGAAGCCCTTGCGGACACCATATATTTT
once,TRBV4-1,TRBD2,TRBJ2-6,CASSLRGGSGANVLTF,TGCGCCAGCAGCCTTCGGGGGGGTTCTGGGGCCAACGTCCTGACTTTC
NA,TRBV7-9,TRBD1,TRBJ1-1,CASSLGQVNTEAFF,TGTGCCAGCAGCTTGGGACAGGTTAACACTGAAGCTTTCTTT
NA,TRBV6-5,NA,TRBJ1-6,CASSPQAGGNSPLHF,TGTGCCAGCAGTCCCCAGGCCGGAGGGAATTCACCCCTCCACTTT
NA,TRBV30,NA,TRBJ2-7,CASTQGSGYEQYF,TGTGCCTCGACACAAGGCTCCGGCTACGAGCAGTACTTC
NA,TRBV28,NA,TRBJ1-1,CASSSDRGYTEAFF,TGTGCCAGCAGTTCAGACCGAGGGTACACTGAAGCTTTCTTT
NA,TRBV6-1,NA,TRBJ1-3,CASSEAGGGGNTIYF,TGTGCCAGCAGTGAAGCAGGGGGTGGTGGAAACACCATATATTTT
NA,TRBV5-1,NA,TRBJ1-1,CASSLDSNTEAFF,TGCGCCAGCAGCTTGGACAGTAACACTGAAGCTTTCTTT
NA,TRBV5-4,NA,TRBJ1-1,CASSTPSIINVNTEAFF,TGTGCCAGCAGCACGCCGAGCATAATAAATGTGAACACTGAAGCTTTCTTT
NA,TRBV27,TRBD1,TRBJ2-6,CASSPGGGWANVLTF,TGTGCCAGCAGTCCAGGGGGCGGGTGGGCCAACGTCCTGACTTTC
NA,TRBV9,NA,TRBJ2-7,CASSVGLAPGGLRSYEQYF,TGTGCCAGCAGCGTAGGGCTAGCCCCGGGCGGGCTTCGCTCCTACGAGCAGTACTTC
NA,TRBV12-5,TRBD1,TRBJ1-3,CASGLVLGQGGLSGGNTIYF,TGTGCTAGTGGTTTGGTACTTGGACAGGGTGGGTTGTCTGGCGGAAACACCATATATTTT
NA,TRBV19,NA,TRBJ1-1,CASSMTGNTEAFF,TGTGCCAGTAGTATGACGGGGAACACTGAAGCTTTCTTT
few,TRBV10-3,NA,TRBJ1-1,CAISESVVQNTEAFF,TGTGCCATCAGTGAGTCGGTGGTACAAAACACTGAAGCTTTCTTT
NA,TRBV12-5,TRBD1,TRBJ1-3,CASGLAFRTGWEGNTIYF,TGTGCTAGTGGTTTGGCTTTCCGGACAGGGTGGGAAGGAAACACCATATATTTT
NA,TRBV6-5,NA,TRBJ1-2,CASTRAGQANYGYTF,TGTGCCAGCACCAGAGCGGGGCAAGCTAACTATGGCTACACCTTC
NA,TRBV10-3,NA,TRBJ2-7,CAISDGQPHEQYF,TGTGCCATCAGTGACGGACAACCCCACGAGCAGTACTTC
NA,TRBV9,TRBD2,TRBJ2-5,CASSPAPLAGGQETQYF,TGTGCCAGCAGCCCCGCCCCACTAGCGGGGGGGCAGGAGACCCAGTACTTC
NA,TRBV25-1,TRBD2,TRBJ2-2,CASSLWGGEGELFF,TGTGCCAGCAGTCTCTGGGGGGGAGAAGGGGAGCTGTTTTTT
NA,TRBV7-2,TRBD1,TRBJ1-5,CASSSTGTNQPQHF,TGTGCCAGCAGCTCGACAGGGACCAATCAGCCCCAGCATTTT
NA,TRBV2,NA,TRBJ2-7,CASGYRRDYEQYF,TGTGCCAGCGGTTACCGCCGGGATTACGAGCAGTACTTC
NA,TRBV5-4,NA,TRBJ1-4,CASSLTRGNEKLFF,TGTGCCAGCAGCTTGACCAGGGGAAATGAAAAACTGTTTTTT
NA,TRBV5-1,TRBD1,TRBJ1-2,CASSSSLEQGEGYTF,TGCGCCAGCAGCTCGTCGCTGGAACAGGGGGAGGGCTACACCTTC
NA,TRBV18,TRBD2,TRBJ2-5,CASSPRTSGGSLETQYF,TGTGCCAGCTCACCCCGGACTAGCGGGGGGTCACTCGAGACCCAGTACTTC
NA,TRBV7-9,TRBD1,TRBJ1-6,CASSGRDRSTSSYNSPLHF,TGTGCCAGCAGCGGCCGGGACAGGTCTACAAGCTCCTATAATTCACCCCTCCACTTT
NA,TRBV19,NA,TRBJ1-6,CATGDWGRNNSPLHF,TGTGCCACCGGGGACTGGGGGAGAAATAATTCACCCCTCCACTTT
NA,TRBV2,NA,TRBJ2-6,CASRATWGANVLTF,TGTGCCAGCAGAGCGACCTGGGGGGCCAACGTCCTGACTTTC